These T cell receptor beta chains were read from a single sample in a study of T cell repertoires in cytomegalovirus infection. TCRdb re-derived calls from the reads in MiXCR, one entry per CDR3 protein. The table lists 900,000 to 950,000 distinct CDR3 sequences, roughly 31% of them singletons, with 10% to 15% in the top ten. No antigens are known for them. The sample in question was cultured CD8+ T cells from PBMCs, obtained from culture after CMV antigen stimulation. The receptors were sampled from a human donor in good health (CMV status not recorded). Some clones in this sample may be carry-over from other donors' samples. The CDR3 runs from the conserved cysteine through the conserved F or W. D genes are given only for firm matches. Size values are once, few and many counts, or a class for expanded clones, and some rows have none.

d_call,j_call,clone_size,v_call,cdr3_aa,cdr3_nt
-,TRBJ1-5,few,TRBV19,CASARYSNQPQHF,TGTGCCAGTGCAAGGTATAGCAATCAGCCCCAGCATTTT
-,TRBJ2-3,-,TRBV20-1,CSASKVPSTDTQYF,TGCAGTGCTAGTAAGGTCCCTAGCACAGATACGCAGTATTTT
-,TRBJ2-3,few,TRBV7-8,CASSYLVADTQYF,TGTGCCAGCAGCTATCTCGTGGCAGATACGCAGTATTTT
-,TRBJ1-2,few,TRBV6-5,CASSPNGHGYTF,TGTGCCAGCAGTCCCAATGGGCATGGCTACACCTTC
-,TRBJ2-1,few,TRBV7-9,CASSYQVSYNEQFF,TGTGCCAGCAGCTACCAGGTCTCCTACAATGAGCAGTTCTTC
-,TRBJ2-3,few,TRBV6-1,CASSGLSGADTQYF,TGTGCCAGCAGTGGCCTCTCGGGGGCAGATACGCAGTATTTT
TRBD1,TRBJ2-7,-,TRBV12-3/TRBV12-4,CASSATGVEQYF,TGTGCCAGCAGTGCGACAGGGGTCGAGCAGTACTTC
-,TRBJ1-1,many,TRBV7-8,CASSAEYRDITEAFF,TGTGCCAGCAGCGCTGAGTACAGGGATATAACTGAAGCTTTCTTT
-,TRBJ2-7,-,TRBV20-1,CSARGGRENFFSYEQYF,TGCAGTGCTAGAGGAGGCAGGGAGAATTTTTTCTCCTACGAGCAGTACTTC
-,TRBJ2-6,few,TRBV7-9,CASSLAEGVPGANVLTF,TGTGCCAGCAGCTTAGCGGAGGGGGTACCTGGGGCCAACGTCCTGACTTTC
-,TRBJ1-4,many,TRBV28,CASSIMTGHNEKLFF,TGTGCCAGCAGTATTATGACCGGGCATAATGAAAAACTGTTTTTT
-,TRBJ2-6,many,TRBV7-2,CASSFGFGANVLTF,TGTGCCAGCAGCTTTGGATTTGGGGCCAACGTCCTGACTTTC
-,TRBJ1-1,-,TRBV4-1,CASSQDRQVLEAFF,TGCGCCAGCAGCCAAGATAGGCAGGTCCTGGAAGCTTTCTTT
-,TRBJ1-4,-,TRBV12-3/TRBV12-4,CASSPIVWTGGATNEKLFF,TGTGCCAGCAGTCCGATCGTTTGGACCGGAGGCGCAACTAATGAAAAACTGTTTTTT
TRBD1,TRBJ2-1,-,TRBV4-3,CASSQFSARDRRSNEQFF,TGCGCCAGCAGCCAATTTTCGGCCCGGGACAGGAGGAGTAATGAGCAGTTCTTC
-,TRBJ2-5,-,TRBV6-1,CASSDSDGDQETQYF,TGTGCCAGCAGTGATTCGGATGGGGACCAAGAGACCCAGTACTTC
-,TRBJ1-3,few,TRBV6-1,CASSSYRSGNTIYF,TGTGCCAGCAGCTCCTACCGCTCTGGAAACACCATATATTTT
-,TRBJ2-2,-,TRBV12-3/TRBV12-4,CASSSSSGSRSTGELFF,TGTGCCAGCAGTTCATCTTCAGGGAGTCGAAGCACCGGGGAGCTGTTTTTT
TRBD2,TRBJ2-1,many,TRBV12-3/TRBV12-4,CASSSKRGWYNEQFF,TGTGCCAGCAGTTCTAAGCGGGGGTGGTACAATGAGCAGTTCTTC
-,TRBJ1-1,-,TRBV7-8,CASSLESQPEAFF,TGTGCCAGCAGCTTAGAATCCCAACCCGAAGCTTTCTTT
TRBD1,TRBJ2-1,-,TRBV12-3/TRBV12-4,CASSLMRGLDSYNEQFF,TGTGCCAGCAGTTTAATGAGGGGGCTCGACTCGTACAATGAGCAGTTCTTC
TRBD2,TRBJ2-1,-,TRBV7-6,CASSLTTSGTYNEQFF,TGTGCCAGCAGCTTAACCACTAGCGGGACCTACAATGAGCAGTTCTTC
-,TRBJ2-5,-,TRBV14,CASSQLTTQETQYF,TGTGCCAGCAGCCAGCTGACGACTCAAGAGACCCAGTACTTC
-,TRBJ2-1,-,TRBV11-2,CASRPDGGASYNEQFF,TGTGCCAGCAGGCCGGATGGCGGGGCCTCCTACAATGAGCAGTTCTTC
-,TRBJ2-2,-,TRBV12-5,CASGFILVGFAGELFF,TGTGCTAGTGGTTTCATACTAGTTGGATTTGCCGGGGAGCTGTTTTTT
TRBD1,TRBJ1-6,few,TRBV5-5,CASSPGQGESPLHF,TGTGCCAGCAGCCCGGGACAGGGTGAATCACCCCTCCACTTT
TRBD2,TRBJ2-5,-,TRBV2,CASSEEPSGGTETQYF,TGTGCCAGCAGTGAAGAGCCTAGCGGGGGGACTGAGACCCAGTACTTC
TRBD1,TRBJ2-3,-,TRBV7-8,CASSLAAGTGGTDTQYF,TGTGCCAGCAGCTTAGCGGCCGGGACAGGGGGCACAGATACGCAGTATTTT
TRBD2,TRBJ2-3,-,TRBV2,CASTGRVAGVTDTQYF,TGTGCCAGCACCGGAAGGGTAGCGGGGGTCACAGATACGCAGTATTTT
-,TRBJ2-2,few,TRBV7-6,CASSPTDSHRAGELFF,TGTGCCAGCAGCCCAACAGACAGTCACCGGGCCGGGGAGCTGTTTTTT
TRBD2,TRBJ2-3,-,TRBV28,CASSERVAGLDTQYF,TGTGCCAGCTCTGAAAGGGTAGCGGGGTTAGATACGCAGTATTTT
-,TRBJ2-5,once,TRBV19,CASSIVGGLPGETQYF,TGTGCCAGTAGTATTGTAGGGGGGCTTCCTGGGGAGACCCAGTACTTC
-,TRBJ2-3,few,TRBV28,CASDSLRDSSTDTQYF,TGTGCCAGCGATTCTCTCCGGGACTCCAGCACAGATACGCAGTATTTT
-,TRBJ2-7,few,TRBV7-9,CASSLSGQSYEQYF,TGTGCCAGCAGCTTATCCGGACAGTCCTACGAGCAGTACTTC
-,TRBJ1-3,-,TRBV20-1,CSAKQGNTIYF,TGCAGTGCTAAACAGGGAAACACCATATATTTT
-,TRBJ2-1,-,TRBV7-1,CASSSEGGRVTYNEQFF,TGTGCCAGCAGCTCCGAGGGGGGGCGGGTTACCTACAATGAGCAGTTCTTC
-,TRBJ1-4,many,TRBV7-2,CASSQGIPRGEKLFF,TGTGCCAGCAGCCAAGGCATCCCACGAGGTGAAAAACTGTTTTTT
-,TRBJ2-2,-,TRBV6-1,CASLDTRYTTGELFF,TGTGCCAGCCTGGACACTAGGTACACCACCGGGGAGCTGTTTTTT
TRBD1,TRBJ1-2,-,TRBV13,CASSPTGGGAPYGYTF,TGTGCCAGCAGCCCGACAGGGGGGGGCGCTCCCTATGGCTACACCTTC
TRBD1,TRBJ2-6,-,TRBV12-3/TRBV12-4,CASDSRGRVSSGANVLTF,TGTGCCAGCGACTCGAGGGGGCGTGTGAGCTCTGGGGCCAACGTCCTGACTTTC
TRBD1,TRBJ2-1,-,TRBV7-6,CASSSTGAGDNEQFF,TGTGCCAGCAGCTCCACAGGGGCCGGCGACAATGAGCAGTTCTTC
-,TRBJ2-1,-,TRBV19,CASSLVVLSSYNEQFF,TGTGCCAGTAGTCTTGTCGTCCTAAGCTCCTACAATGAGCAGTTCTTC
TRBD2,TRBJ2-3,-,TRBV6-5,CASRHLAGGLTDTQYF,TGTGCCAGCAGACATCTAGCGGGGGGCCTCACAGATACGCAGTATTTT
-,TRBJ1-2,-,TRBV11-1,CASSLARGAYGYTF,TGTGCCAGCAGCTTGGCCAGGGGCGCCTATGGCTACACCTTC
TRBD2,TRBJ2-5,few,TRBV7-6,CASSFMGTSGGRETQYF,TGTGCCAGCAGCTTCATGGGGACTAGCGGGGGAAGAGAGACCCAGTACTTC
-,TRBJ2-2,-,TRBV7-8,CASSSTNSNTGELFF,TGTGCCAGCAGCTCGACAAACTCGAACACCGGGGAGCTGTTTTTT
TRBD2,TRBJ2-1,many,TRBV7-3,CASSSRLAGAPYNEQFF,TGTGCCAGCAGCTCTCGACTAGCGGGGGCCCCCTACAATGAGCAGTTCTTC
TRBD1,TRBJ1-1,-,TRBV20-1,CSARGPGQGLGAFF,TGCAGTGCTAGAGGACCGGGACAGGGTTTAGGAGCTTTCTTT
TRBD1,TRBJ2-7,-,TRBV7-9,CASRGPGTGAYEQYF,TGTGCCAGCAGGGGGCCCGGGACAGGGGCCTACGAGCAGTACTTC
-,TRBJ1-3,-,TRBV12-3/TRBV12-4,CANSFSGWDTIYF,TGTGCCAACAGTTTTTCCGGGTGGGACACCATATATTTT